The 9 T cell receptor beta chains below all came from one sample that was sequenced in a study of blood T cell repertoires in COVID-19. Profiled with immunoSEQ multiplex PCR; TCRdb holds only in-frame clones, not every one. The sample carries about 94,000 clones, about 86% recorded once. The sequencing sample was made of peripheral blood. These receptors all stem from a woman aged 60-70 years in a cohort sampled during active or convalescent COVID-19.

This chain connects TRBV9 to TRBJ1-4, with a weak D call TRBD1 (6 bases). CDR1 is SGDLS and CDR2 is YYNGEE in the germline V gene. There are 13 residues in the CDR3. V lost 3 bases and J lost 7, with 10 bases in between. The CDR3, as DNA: TGTGCCAGCAGCGGGGACACTGTTGAAAAACTGTTTTTT. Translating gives CASSGDTVEKLFF.

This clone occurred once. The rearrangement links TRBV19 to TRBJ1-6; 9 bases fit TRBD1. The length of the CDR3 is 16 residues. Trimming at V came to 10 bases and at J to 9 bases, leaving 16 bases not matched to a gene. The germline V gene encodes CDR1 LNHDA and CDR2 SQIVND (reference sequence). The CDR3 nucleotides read TGTGCCAACCATCACAGGGGGCGCCCAGCTGGTTCACCCCTCCACTTT. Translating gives CANHHRGRPAGSPLHF.

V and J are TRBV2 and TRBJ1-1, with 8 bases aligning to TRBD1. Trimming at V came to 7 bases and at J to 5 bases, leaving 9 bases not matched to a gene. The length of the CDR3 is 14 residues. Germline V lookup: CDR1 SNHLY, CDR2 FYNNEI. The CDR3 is CASTTGGLLTEAFF. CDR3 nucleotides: TGTGCCAGCACCACAGGGGGATTGTTGACTGAAGCTTTCTTT. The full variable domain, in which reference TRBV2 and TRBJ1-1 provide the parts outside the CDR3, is EPEVTQTPSHQVTQMGQEVILRCVPISNHLYFYWYRQILGQKVEFLVSFYNNEISEKSEIFDDQFSVERPDGSNFTLKIRSTKLEDSAMYFCASTTGGLLTEAFFGQGTRLTVV.

The chain's CDR3 is CASSFSGGNTEAFF. For the CDR3, the DNA is TGTGCCAGCAGCTTTTCCGGCGGGAACACTGAAGCTTTCTTT. The gene calls are TRBV7-8 and TRBJ1-1; no reliable D call. V shed 3 bases and J shed 1 base, with 9 bases lying between them. The CDR3 has 14 residues. CDR1 and CDR2 (germline): SGHVS, FQNEAQ.

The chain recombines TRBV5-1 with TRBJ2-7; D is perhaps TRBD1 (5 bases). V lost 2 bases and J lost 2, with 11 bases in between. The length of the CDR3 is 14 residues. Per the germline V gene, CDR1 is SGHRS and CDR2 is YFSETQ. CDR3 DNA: TGCGCCAGCAGCTTTCTGACAGCCACCTACGAGCAGTACTTC. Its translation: CASSFLTATYEQYF.

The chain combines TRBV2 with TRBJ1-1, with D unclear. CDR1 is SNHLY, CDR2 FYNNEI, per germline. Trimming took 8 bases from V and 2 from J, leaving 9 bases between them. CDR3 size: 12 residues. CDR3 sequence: CASHASNTEAFF. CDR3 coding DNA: TGTGCCAGCCACGCGAGTAACACTGAAGCTTTCTTT. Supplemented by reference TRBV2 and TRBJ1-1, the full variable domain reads EPEVTQTPSHQVTQMGQEVILRCVPISNHLYFYWYRQILGQKVEFLVSFYNNEISEKSEIFDDQFSVERPDGSNFTLKIRSTKLEDSAMYFCASHASNTEAFFGQGTRLTVV.

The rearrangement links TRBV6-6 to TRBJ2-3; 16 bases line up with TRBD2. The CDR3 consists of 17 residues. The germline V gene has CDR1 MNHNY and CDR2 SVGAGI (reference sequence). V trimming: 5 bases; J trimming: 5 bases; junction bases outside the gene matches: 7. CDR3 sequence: CASSPQGLAGGLDTQYF. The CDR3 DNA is TGTGCCAGCAGTCCTCAGGGACTAGCGGGGGGGCTAGATACGCAGTATTTT.

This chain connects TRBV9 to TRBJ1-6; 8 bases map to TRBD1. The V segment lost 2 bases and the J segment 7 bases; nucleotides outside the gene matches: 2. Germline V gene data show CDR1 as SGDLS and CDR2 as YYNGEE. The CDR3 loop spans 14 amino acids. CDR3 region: CASSVTGGNSPLHF. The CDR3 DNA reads TGTGCCAGCAGCGTTACAGGGGGGAATTCACCCCTCCACTTT.

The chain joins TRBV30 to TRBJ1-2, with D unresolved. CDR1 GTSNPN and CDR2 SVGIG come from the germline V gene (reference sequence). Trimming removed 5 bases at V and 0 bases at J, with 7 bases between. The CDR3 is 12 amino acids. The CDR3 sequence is CAWQSPNYGYTF. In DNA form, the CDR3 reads TGTGCCTGGCAGTCGCCTAACTATGGCTACACCTTC.